The 8 T cell receptor beta chains in this list originate from one sample, sequenced in a study of T cells in Graves' hyperthyroidism and ophthalmopathy. Amplified TCR beta CDR3 regions came from RNA transcripts. An initial round of RT-PCR targeting the TCR CDR3 relied on the HTBI primer set. TCRdb used MiXCR to reprocess the multiplex PCR reads, holding one entry per CDR3 protein. The repertoire holds approximately 530,000 distinct CDR3 sequences, with 15% to 20% as singletons. Sequenced: blood. Receptors originate from a middle-aged man with Graves' ophthalmopathy.

This clonotype was counted at least ten times. The V gene is TRBV5-8, the J gene TRBJ2-7; D perhaps matches TRBD1 (6 bases). Germline V gives CDR1 SGHTS, CDR2 YDEGEE. V gave up 5 bases and J gave up 0 bases, with 12 bases separating them. The CDR3 is made up of 14 amino acids. The CDR3 is CASRLQGSSYEQYF. DNA of the CDR3: TGTGCCAGCAGACTACAGGGAAGCTCCTACGAGCAGTACTTC.

This clonotype showed up just a few times. The V call is TRBV7-2, the J call TRBJ1-5, with D hard to call. The V gene lost 2 bases and the J gene lost 6 bases, with 8 bases spanning the gap. From germline, CDR1 is SGHTA and CDR2 FQGNSA. This CDR3 has 13 amino acids. The CDR3 reads CASSLQWGQPQHF. The DNA for the CDR3 is TGTGCCAGCAGCTTACAATGGGGTCAGCCCCAGCATTTT.

The V and J genes are TRBV6-2 or TRBV6-3 and TRBJ1-5; 10 nucleotides align to TRBD1. This CDR3 comprises 18 residues. Germline trimming cut 4 bases from V and 2 bases from J; bases unmatched to any gene: 11. From germline, CDR1 is MNHEY and CDR2 SVGEGT. The CDR3 DNA sequence: TGTGCCAGCAGTTGGGGCCACGCTGGGACAGGGGGCAATCAGCCCCAGCATTTT. As protein: CASSWGHAGTGGNQPQHF.

This sequence joins TRBV27 and TRBJ2-2; no clear D. V gave up 3 bases and J gave up 7 bases, with 12 bases separating them. Germline V gene lookup returns CDR1 MNHEY and CDR2 SMNVEV (reference sequence). There are 14 residues in the CDR3. The CDR3 here is CASSFQVFSGELFF. The CDR3 nucleotides read TGTGCCAGCAGTTTCCAGGTCTTCAGCGGGGAGCTGTTTTTT.

This clonotype was counted between two and nine times. The chain employs TRBV29-1 and TRBJ2-1; D gene uncertain. Germline V gives CDR1 SQVTM, CDR2 ANQGSEA. The length of the CDR3 is 12 residues. V dropped 4 bases and J dropped 3 bases, with 7 bases sitting between them. In nucleotides, the CDR3 is TGCAGCGTTGGCTCGTTCTACAATGAGCAGTTCTTC. Translation: CSVGSFYNEQFF.

The rearrangement uses TRBV6-1 and TRBJ2-7, with D maybe TRBD1 (5 bases). The CDR3 has 13 residues. The germline CDR1 and CDR2 sequences are MNHNS and SASEGT. Trimming removed 7 bases from V and 2 bases from J, with 12 bases in between. CDR3: CASNGQGPYEQYF. The CDR3 DNA follows: TGTGCCAGCAATGGGCAGGGCCCCTACGAGCAGTACTTC.

This chain connects TRBV6-2 or TRBV6-3 to TRBJ2-7; D is unresolved. The CDR3 totals 15 residues. Looked up from germline, CDR1 is MNHEY and CDR2 is SVGEGT. V was shortened by 0 bases and J by 1 base, with 10 bases between the two germline ends. The CDR3 nucleotides are TGTGCCAGCAGTTACTCGACCATCGGGTCCTACGAGCAGTACTTC. It translates to CASSYSTIGSYEQYF.

V and J are TRBV28 and TRBJ2-2; 12 bases align to TRBD2. Germline V gene data show CDR1 as MDHEN and CDR2 as SYDVKM. The trim removed 5 bases at V and 5 bases at J, leaving 9 bases unmatched. The length of the CDR3 is 17 residues. The CDR3 DNA reads TGTGCCAGCAGTCCCAGCCGACTAGCGGGAGTGACCGGGGAGCTGTTTTTT. It encodes CASSPSRLAGVTGELFF.